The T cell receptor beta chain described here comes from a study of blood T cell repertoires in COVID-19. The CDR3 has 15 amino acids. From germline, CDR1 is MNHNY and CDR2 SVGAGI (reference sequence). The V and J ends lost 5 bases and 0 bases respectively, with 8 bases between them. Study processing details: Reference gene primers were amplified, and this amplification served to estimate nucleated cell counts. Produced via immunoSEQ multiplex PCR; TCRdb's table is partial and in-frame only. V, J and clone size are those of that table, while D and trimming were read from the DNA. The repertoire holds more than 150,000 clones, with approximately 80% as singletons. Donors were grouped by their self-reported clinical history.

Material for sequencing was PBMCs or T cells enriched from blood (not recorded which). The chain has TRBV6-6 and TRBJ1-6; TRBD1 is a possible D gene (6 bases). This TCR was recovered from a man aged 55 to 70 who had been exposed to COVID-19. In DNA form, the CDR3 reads TGTGCCAGCAGTAGGGGGAGCTCCTATAATTCACCCCTCCACTTT. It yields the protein CASSRGSSYNSPLHF.